This T cell receptor (beta chain) was retrieved from a study of blood T cell repertoires in COVID-19. Study-level information: The cDNA or gDNA used as material had been derived from T cells, B-cell-depleted T cells, or PBMCs.

The method was immunoSEQ multiplex PCR; TCRdb's version includes in-frame clones alone and lacks a portion of them. The sample lists 200,000 to 250,000 clones, 84% occurring once. V was cut by 4 bases and J by 8 bases, with 10 bases left in between. The CDR3 is made up of 13 amino acids. Germline values: CDR1 SGDLS, CDR2 YYNGEE. Those enrolled, adults aged roughly 18 to 89 years, came from some 23 US areas. Cohorts were determined from participant-reported clinical history. This clone was counted a single time. This receptor was identified in a woman in her thirties or forties who had recovered from COVID-19. This chain uses TRBV9 with TRBJ1-6; D unresolved. The sample was PBMCs or T cells enriched from blood (not recorded which). CDR3 sequence reads: CASSPVADSPLHF. The CDR3 DNA is TGTGCCAGCAGCCCAGTCGCCGATTCACCCCTCCACTTT.